The 21 T cell receptor beta chains reported below all come from one sample, sequenced in a study of regulatory T cells in long-lasting Graves disease. The sample's time point: persistent/refractory GD, antithyroid drugs over 5 years with positive TRAb. PBMCs provided the RNA from which the TCR library was made. CDR3-region Arm-PCR and iRepertoire HTBI primers produced the TCR beta libraries. One entry per CDR3 protein, called by TCRdb with MiXCR from the multiplex PCR reads. The sample carries some 420,000 distinct CDR3 sequences, roughly 23% recorded once. The input for sequencing was peripheral blood mononuclear cells (PBMCs), taken when the disease was refractory, from a patient treated with antithyroid drugs. All receptors derive from a female donor with Graves disease.

This clonotype was observed at least ten times. The chain uses TRBV28 and TRBJ1-5; 11 bases match TRBD1. V lost 6 bases to trimming and J lost 6 bases; unmatched junction nucleotides: 10. The length of the CDR3 is 16 residues. Germline V gives CDR1 MDHEN, CDR2 SYDVKM. CDR3 coding DNA: TGTGCCAGCAGATACGAAGGGACAGGGGGTTTTCAGCCCCAGCATTTT. Protein product: CASRYEGTGGFQPQHF.

This clonotype was counted at least ten times. This chain joins TRBV29-1 and TRBJ2-7; D remains ambiguous. CDR3 length: 12 residues. V was cut by 3 bases and J by 0 bases, with 6 bases left in between. Per the germline V gene, CDR1 is SQVTM and CDR2 is ANQGSEA. This CDR3 is CSVEGLSYEQYF. The DNA for the CDR3 is TGCAGCGTTGAGGGCCTCTCCTACGAGCAGTACTTC.

This clonotype was detected ten times or more. V gene TRBV2 combines with J gene TRBJ2-7; tentative D call: TRBD1 (5 bases). This CDR3 contains 13 residues. Deletions cut 6 bases from V and 0 bases from J, with 9 bases between. Germline CDR1 reads SNHLY; CDR2 reads FYNNEI. CDR3 loop: CASRTVSSYEQYF. CDR3 in DNA: TGTGCCAGCAGGACAGTAAGCTCCTACGAGCAGTACTTC.

This clonotype was detected many times. DNA of the CDR3: TGTGCCAGCAGACCCGGGACAGGGGTTCGAAATAGCAATCAGCCCCAGCATTTT. It yields the protein CASRPGTGVRNSNQPQHF. This chain connects TRBV28 to TRBJ1-5, with 10 positions matching TRBD1. CDR3 size: 18 residues. Trimming cost V 6 bases and J 0 bases; bases outside gene matches: 11. Germline V gives CDR1 MDHEN, CDR2 SYDVKM.

This clonotype was seen only a few times. The chain combines TRBV3-1 with TRBJ2-5; TRBD2 agrees at 11 bases. The CDR3 covers 15 residues. The ends lost 7 bases at V and 5 bases at J; junction bases unmatched: 9. The germline gives CDR1 LGHDT, CDR2 YNNKEL (reference sequence). The CDR3 sequence: CASTPLAGVGETQYF. The CDR3 region has the DNA TGTGCCAGCACCCCACTAGCGGGAGTTGGGGAGACCCAGTACTTC.

This clonotype was seen only a few times. The J gene is TRBJ1-1, the V gene TRBV20-1, with D hard to call. Trimming cost V 0 bases and J 5 bases, with 13 bases left between them. Germline V gives CDR1 DFQATT, CDR2 SNEGSKA (reference sequence). The CDR3 runs to 14 residues. CDR3 region: CSARDSTGGTEAFF. CDR3 sequence (DNA): TGCAGTGCTAGAGATTCGACCGGAGGGACTGAAGCTTTCTTT.

This clonotype was counted only a few times. The V gene is TRBV30, the J gene TRBJ1-1; maybe TRBD1 (5 bases). Germline V gene sequence: CDR1 GTSNPN, CDR2 SVGIG (reference sequence). This CDR3 has 11 amino acids. The ends were cut back, 2 bases at V and 8 bases at J, with 9 bases in the middle. The CDR3 protein is CAWSTGQEAFF. DNA of the CDR3: TGTGCCTGGAGTACTGGACAAGAAGCTTTCTTT.

CDR3 DNA sequence: TGTGCCAGCAGCCTTCGGACTAGCAGTGACACCGGGGAGCTGTTTTTT. Its translation: CASSLRTSSDTGELFF. The chain uses TRBV3-1 and TRBJ2-2, with 8 bases identical to TRBD2. In germline, CDR1 is LGHDT, CDR2 YNNKEL (reference sequence). Trimming cost V 4 bases and J 3 bases; bases outside gene matches: 7. This CDR3 is built from 16 residues.

Of note for this clonotype: With a much larger clone just one base away, this may be a read error. This chain joins TRBV6-2 or TRBV6-3 and TRBJ2-5, with TRBD2 matching 7 bases. Per the germline V gene, CDR1 is MNHEY and CDR2 is SVGEGT. There are 14 residues in the CDR3. CDR3 sequence reads: CASRRGLYQETQHF. DNA for the CDR3: TGTGCCAGCAGGCGGGGGTTGTACCAAGAGACCCAGCACTTC.

This clonotype was counted many times. The CDR3 is CASSLTGSEQYF. CDR3 DNA sequence: TGTGCCAGCAGCTTAACGGGGTCCGAGCAGTACTTC. V usage is TRBV7-9 and J usage is TRBJ2-7; D is possibly TRBD2 (5 bases). Trimming took off 2 bases at V and 6 bases at J, with 8 bases between the two ends. The germline V gene encodes CDR1 SEHNR and CDR2 FQNEAQ (reference sequence). There are 12 residues in the CDR3.

The CDR3 DNA reads TGCAGTGCTGGGACTAGCGGGGGGGCTTTTGTGGAGACCCAGTACTTC. Its translation: CSAGTSGGAFVETQYF. This rearrangement joins TRBV20-1 to TRBJ2-5; 16 bases are a match to TRBD2. The CDR3 runs to 16 residues. Germline CDR1 DFQATT, CDR2 SNEGSKA (reference sequence). V trimming: 5 bases; J trimming: 5 bases; junction bases outside the gene matches: 8.

This clonotype was detected a few times. V and J are TRBV29-1 and TRBJ2-5; D uncertain. Germline V CDR1 and CDR2: SQVTM, ANQGSEA. Between the trimmed V and J ends, which lost 0 bases and 5 bases, there was a span of 10 bases. The CDR3 spans 13 residues. For the CDR3, the DNA is TGCAGCGTTGAAGATGAGGTGAGGGAGACCCAGTACTTC. Translation gives CSVEDEVRETQYF.

This clonotype appeared a few times. The chain joins TRBV5-5 to TRBJ2-7, with 7 positions matching TRBD2. The CDR3 runs to 15 residues. The junction had 6 bases not matched to a gene; V was cut back by 0 bases and J by 3 bases. Germline V CDR1 and CDR2: SGHKS, YYEKEE (reference sequence). CDR3 DNA sequence: TGTGCCAGCAGCTTGGCCATGGGGAGGGTCTACGAGCAGTACTTC. Translating it yields CASSLAMGRVYEQYF. Supplemented by reference TRBV5-5 and TRBJ2-7, the full variable domain reads DAGVTQSPTHLIKTRGQQVTLRCSPISGHKSVSWYQQVLGQGPQFIFQYYEKEERGRGNFPDRFSARQFPNYSSELNVNALLLGDSALYLCASSLAMGRVYEQYFGPGTRLTVT.

This rearrangement joins TRBV7-9 to TRBJ2-2; D remains ambiguous. The ends were cut back, 3 bases at V and 5 bases at J, with 13 bases in the middle. The CDR3 spans 15 residues. Germline CDR1 and CDR2: SEHNR and FQNEAQ (reference sequence). CDR3 coding DNA: TGTGCCAGCAGCTTTTTAGCTACTACGACCGGGGAGCTGTTTTTT. Translation: CASSFLATTTGELFF.

A few counts support this clonotype. The chain is built from TRBV3-1 and TRBJ1-1, with a weak D call TRBD1 (6 bases). This CDR3 has 13 residues. CDR1 LGHDT and CDR2 YNNKEL come from the germline V gene (reference sequence). Trimming removed 4 bases from V and 5 bases from J, with 11 bases in between. Written as DNA, the CDR3 is TGTGCCAGCAGCCGCGAGGGGGGAACTGAAGCTTTCTTT. Its protein product is CASSREGGTEAFF.

This clonotype was seen a few times. V and J are TRBV27 and TRBJ1-5, with D possibly matching TRBD1 (6 bases). With 6 bases removed from V and 2 bases from J, the gap between germline ends came to 20 bases. The V gene's germline CDR1 is MNHEY and CDR2 SMNVEV (reference sequence). The CDR3 loop spans 17 amino acids. CDR3 amino acids: CASSLTGLLGGNQPQHF. As DNA, the CDR3 is TGTGCCAGCAGCCTCACAGGGCTCTTGGGGGGCAATCAGCCCCAGCATTTT.

This clonotype appeared many times. This chain links TRBV7-9 with TRBJ1-2; perhaps TRBD1 as D (5 bases). Germline values: CDR1 SEHNR, CDR2 FQNEAQ (reference sequence). The CDR3 consists of 13 residues. Trimming took off 5 bases at V and 2 bases at J, with 9 bases between the two ends. Here the CDR3 DNA reads TGTGCCAGCAGCCCCCGGGACAACTATGGCTACACCTTC. This sequence encodes CASSPRDNYGYTF. The variable domain in full, with the rest retrieved from reference TRBV7-9 and TRBJ1-2, is DTGVSQNPRHKITKRGQNVTFRCDPISEHNRLYWYRQTLGQGPEFLTYFQNEAQLEKSRLLSDRFSAERPKGSFSTLEIQRTEQGDSAMYLCASSPRDNYGYTFGSGTRLTVV.

V gene TRBV15 combines with J gene TRBJ1-5; D ambiguous. The CDR3 has 16 amino acids. V dropped 1 base and J dropped 0 bases, with 10 bases sitting between them. The germline V gene encodes CDR1 LNHNV and CDR2 YYDKDF (reference sequence). Here the CDR3 reads CATSRVGLLSNQPQHF. In DNA form, the CDR3 reads TGTGCCACCAGCAGAGTCGGCCTACTTAGCAATCAGCCCCAGCATTTT.

This clonotype was seen a handful of times. This chain joins TRBV7-3 and TRBJ2-5; 10 bases agree with TRBD2. This CDR3 comprises 17 residues. Germline assignment: CDR1 SGHTA and CDR2 FQGTGA. J lost 5 bases, V lost 1 base, and 10 bases had no gene match. The CDR3 coding sequence is TGTGCCAGCAGCTTAATTCCAGCGGGGGGGGTGGTGGAGACCCAGTACTTC. This encodes CASSLIPAGGVVETQYF.

This clonotype was recorded at least ten times. The V and J genes are TRBV20-1 and TRBJ1-4; D possibly corresponds to TRBD1 (6 bases). Germline values: CDR1 DFQATT, CDR2 SNEGSKA (reference sequence). The CDR3 runs 11 residues. With 5 bases removed from V and 8 bases from J, the gap between germline ends came to 9 bases. CDR3 nucleotides: TGCAGTGCTCAAACAGGGGAAAAACTGTTTTTT. Its protein is CSAQTGEKLFF.

Points on this clonotype: This likely came from a read error, as a far larger clone is one base away. This chain uses TRBV12-3 or TRBV12-4 with TRBJ1-2; 9 bases align to TRBD1. The ends lost 5 bases at V and 5 bases at J; junction bases unmatched: 3. The CDR3 runs 13 residues. The CDR3 spells CASSRTGAYGYTF. The CDR3 DNA follows: TGTGCCAGCAGTCGGACAGGGGCGTATGGCTACACCTTC.